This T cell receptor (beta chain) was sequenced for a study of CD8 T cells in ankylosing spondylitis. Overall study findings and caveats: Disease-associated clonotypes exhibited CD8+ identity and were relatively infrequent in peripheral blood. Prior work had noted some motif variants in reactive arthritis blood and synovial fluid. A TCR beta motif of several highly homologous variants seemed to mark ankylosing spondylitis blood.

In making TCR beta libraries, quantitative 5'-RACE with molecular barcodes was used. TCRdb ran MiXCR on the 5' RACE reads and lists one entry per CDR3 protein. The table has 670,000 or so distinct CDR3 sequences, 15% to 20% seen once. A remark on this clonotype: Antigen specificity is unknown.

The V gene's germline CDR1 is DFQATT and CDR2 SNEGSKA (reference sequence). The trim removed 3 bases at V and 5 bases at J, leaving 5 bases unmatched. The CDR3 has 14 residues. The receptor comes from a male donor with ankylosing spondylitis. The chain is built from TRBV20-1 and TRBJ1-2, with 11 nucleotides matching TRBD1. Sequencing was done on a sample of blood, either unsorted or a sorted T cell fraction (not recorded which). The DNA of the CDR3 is TGCAGTGCTAGCGGGACAGGGGGTCCGTATGGCTACACCTTC. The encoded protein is CSASGTGGPYGYTF.